This TCR beta chain was identified during a study of early T cells in non-severe SARS-CoV-2 infection. MiXCR, applied by TCRdb to the 5' RACE reads, yields one record per CDR3 protein. The repertoire holds tens of thousands of distinct CDR3 sequences, with more than 10% as singletons. The germline V gene has CDR1 LNHDA and CDR2 SQIVND (reference sequence). V was trimmed by 4 bases and J by 2 bases, leaving 15 bases between them. The CDR3 is 16 amino acids. The clonotype originates from an adult who was a healthcare worker with PCR-confirmed SARS-CoV-2 infection or an uninfected control (not recorded which). This chain links TRBV19 with TRBJ1-5; D is undetermined. The sequencing input was whole blood. This chain's CDR3 is CASSTLSVSGNQPQHF. In DNA form, the CDR3 reads TGTGCCAGTAGTACCCTGTCAGTCAGCGGCAATCAGCCCCAGCATTTT.